The present T cell receptor beta chain was sequenced within a study of blood T cell repertoires in COVID-19. Sequencing was performed with immunoSEQ multiplex PCR; in TCRdb, only in-frame clones are kept and a portion is missing. This sample has 200,000 to 250,000 clones, with around 81% found just once. This CDR3 is 13 amino acids long. The germline CDR1 and CDR2 sequences are MDHEN and SYDVKM. V was clipped by 4 bases and J by 5 bases; unmatched bases: 2. Sequenced input: peripheral blood. J is TRBJ2-3 and V is TRBV28; 8 positions agree with TRBD2. The sequence came from a woman aged 30 to 39 who had recovered from COVID-19. The CDR3 here is CASSSGLVDTQYF. The CDR3 DNA follows: TGTGCCAGCAGTTCGGGACTAGTAGATACGCAGTATTTT.